A selection of T cell receptor beta chains follows, all from one sample in a study of blood T cell repertoires in COVID-19. This table comes from immunoSEQ multiplex PCR, and its TCRdb copy is limited to in-frame clones, with some not included. Altogether 65,000 to 80,000 clones are present, 70% to 90% being singletons, with the ten largest covering approximately 4.3%. The source material was peripheral blood. These receptors were taken from a man in his forties or fifties with active COVID-19. Each CDR3 is given with its conserved first and last residue. The D gene is left open where the match is weak. Size is stated for part of the rows, as once, few or many counts, or as a class when the clone is expanded.

CDR3: CASSLSRNEQFF
DNA: TGTGCCAGCAGCTTATCTAGGAATGAGCAGTTCTTC
J: TRBJ2-1
D: NA
V: TRBV7-9
size: NA

CDR3: CASSPTRGETQYF
DNA: TGTGCCAGCAGTCCAACACGGGGGGAGACCCAGTACTTC
J: TRBJ2-5
D: NA
V: TRBV28
size: NA

CDR3: CASSSGTSGTYEQYF
DNA: TGTGCCAGCAGCTCCGGGACTAGCGGAACGTACGAGCAGTACTTC
J: TRBJ2-7
D: TRBD2
V: TRBV5-5
size: NA

CDR3: CASSFGGRDTGELFF
DNA: TGTGCCAGCAGTTTCGGGGGGCGCGACACCGGGGAGCTGTTTTTT
J: TRBJ2-2
D: NA
V: TRBV28
size: NA

CDR3: CASRDSLSSGNTIYF
DNA: TGCGCCAGCAGGGACTCCTTGAGCTCTGGAAACACCATATATTTT
J: TRBJ1-3
D: NA
V: TRBV5-1
size: once

CDR3: CASSSSQEAGKPQHF
DNA: TGTGCCAGCAGCTCCAGTCAAGAGGCCGGGAAGCCCCAGCATTTT
J: TRBJ1-5
D: NA
V: TRBV7-9
size: NA

CDR3: CASRTRGAGDGQYF
DNA: TGTGCCAGCAGGACCAGGGGGGCGGGTGACGGGCAGTACTTC
J: TRBJ2-7
D: NA
V: TRBV28
size: NA

CDR3: CASSLRRGVTGEQYF
DNA: TGTGCCAGCAGCTTAAGGAGAGGGGTGACAGGGGAGCAGTACTTC
J: TRBJ2-7
D: TRBD1
V: TRBV11-2
size: NA

CDR3: CATSSPLAGVETQYF
DNA: TGTGCCACCAGCAGTCCTCTAGCGGGAGTTGAGACCCAGTACTTC
J: TRBJ2-5
D: TRBD2
V: TRBV15
size: NA

CDR3: CASSESGDGYTF
DNA: TGTGCCAGCAGTGAATCAGGGGACGGCTACACCTTC
J: TRBJ1-2
D: NA
V: TRBV6-1
size: NA

CDR3: CSVPTRDTEAFF
DNA: TGCAGCGTACCTACTAGGGACACTGAAGCTTTCTTT
J: TRBJ1-1
D: NA
V: TRBV29-1
size: NA

CDR3: CASSLRQGGSPLHF
DNA: TGTGCCAGCAGCTTAAGGCAGGGTGGTTCACCCCTCCACTTT
J: TRBJ1-6
D: NA
V: TRBV7-8
size: NA

CDR3: CASSPGSGANVLTF
DNA: TGTGCCAGTTCACCAGGGTCTGGGGCCAACGTCCTGACTTTC
J: TRBJ2-6
D: NA
V: TRBV19
size: NA

CDR3: CASSVVGLVGGSTDTQYF
DNA: TGTGCCAGCAGCGTAGTAGGATTGGTAGGCGGTAGCACAGATACGCAGTATTTT
J: TRBJ2-3
D: NA
V: TRBV9
size: NA

CDR3: CASSRNQGIGTEAFF
DNA: TGTGCCAGCAGCCGAAACCAGGGGATTGGCACTGAAGCTTTCTTT
J: TRBJ1-1
D: NA
V: TRBV6-5
size: NA

CDR3: CASSALGGSEAFF
DNA: TGTGCCAGCAGTGCCCTTGGGGGCAGTGAAGCTTTCTTT
J: TRBJ1-1
D: NA
V: TRBV2
size: NA

CDR3: CASSEGQGIVNTEAFF
DNA: TGTGCCAGCAGTGAAGGACAGGGGATTGTGAACACTGAAGCTTTCTTT
J: TRBJ1-1
D: TRBD1
V: TRBV25-1
size: NA

CDR3: CASSRRDFKGEKLFF
DNA: TGTGCCAGCAGCCGGAGGGACTTTAAAGGTGAAAAACTGTTTTTT
J: TRBJ1-4
D: NA
V: TRBV7-6
size: NA

CDR3: CASSPDRSGVRTDTQYF
DNA: TGTGCCAGCAGTCCAGACCGTAGCGGGGTTCGCACAGATACGCAGTATTTT
J: TRBJ2-3
D: TRBD2
V: TRBV6-2/TRBV6-3
size: NA

CDR3: CAISDNRLNYGYTF
DNA: TGTGCCATCAGTGATAACAGGTTGAACTATGGCTACACCTTC
J: TRBJ1-2
D: NA
V: TRBV10-3
size: NA

CDR3: CASSLTGGHGGYTF
DNA: TGTGCCAGCAGCTTAACAGGGGGCCACGGTGGCTACACCTTC
J: TRBJ1-2
D: TRBD1
V: TRBV7-3
size: NA

CDR3: CASSEAVQGYYGYTF
DNA: TGTGCCAGCAGTGAAGCCGTACAGGGGTACTATGGCTACACCTTC
J: TRBJ1-2
D: TRBD1
V: TRBV6-1
size: NA

CDR3: CASSLVSSNTGELFF
DNA: TGTGCCAGCAGCTTGGTATCTTCGAACACCGGGGAGCTGTTTTTT
J: TRBJ2-2
D: NA
V: TRBV5-6
size: NA

CDR3: CASSPTYSTEAFF
DNA: TGTGCCAGCAGCCCCACCTACTCCACTGAAGCTTTCTTT
J: TRBJ1-1
D: NA
V: TRBV5-6
size: NA

CDR3: CASSQVDNSNQPQHF
DNA: TGTGCCAGCAGCCAAGTTGACAATAGCAATCAGCCCCAGCATTTT
J: TRBJ1-5
D: NA
V: TRBV4-2
size: NA

CDR3: CASSDDIAGNGYTF
DNA: TGTGCCAGCAGCGACGACATTGCGGGGAATGGCTACACCTTC
J: TRBJ1-2
D: NA
V: TRBV2
size: NA

CDR3: CASSTPSGIHYGYTF
DNA: TGTGCCAGCAGCACCCCCTCGGGGATCCACTATGGCTACACCTTC
J: TRBJ1-2
D: NA
V: TRBV21-1
size: NA

CDR3: CASSSEPYRTYNYGYTF
DNA: TGTGCCAGCAGCTCCGAGCCCTACAGGACATATAACTATGGCTACACCTTC
J: TRBJ1-2
D: NA
V: TRBV7-2
size: NA

CDR3: CASSSRDKNHRANVLTF
DNA: TGTGCCAGCAGTTCCCGGGACAAAAACCACCGGGCCAACGTCCTGACTTTC
J: TRBJ2-6
D: NA
V: TRBV28
size: NA

CDR3: CASGLGELFF
DNA: TGTGCCAGCGGCCTGGGGGAGCTGTTTTTT
J: TRBJ2-2
D: NA
V: TRBV28
size: NA

CDR3: CASSPTLAGGPTGELFF
DNA: TGCGCCAGCAGCCCGACTCTAGCGGGAGGGCCGACCGGGGAGCTGTTTTTT
J: TRBJ2-2
D: TRBD2
V: TRBV4-1
size: few

CDR3: CASSPPSGIQETQYF
DNA: TGTGCCAGCAGCCCACCAAGCGGGATCCAAGAGACCCAGTACTTC
J: TRBJ2-5
D: TRBD2
V: TRBV9
size: once

CDR3: CASSRLAENTGELFF
DNA: TGCGCCAGCAGCAGACTAGCGGAGAACACCGGGGAGCTGTTTTTT
J: TRBJ2-2
D: TRBD2
V: TRBV5-1
size: NA

CDR3: CASSLAGLAGGLRNEQFF
DNA: TGTGCCAGCAGCTTGGCCGGTCTGGCGGGGGGATTGCGCAATGAGCAGTTCTTC
J: TRBJ2-1
D: TRBD2
V: TRBV5-4
size: NA

CDR3: CASSLDRDTGYTF
DNA: TGTGCCAGCAGCCTCGACAGGGACACTGGCTACACCTTC
J: TRBJ1-2
D: TRBD1
V: TRBV7-3
size: NA